These 21 T cell receptor beta chains were sequenced from one sample in a study of blood T cell repertoires in COVID-19. TCRdb's table, derived via immunoSEQ multiplex PCR, lists solely in-frame clones and lacks some. The data contain approximately 100,000 clones, 80% to 90% of them singletons. The sequenced sample consisted of peripheral blood. Every receptor here comes from a human donor in a cohort sampled during active COVID-19.

The gene calls are TRBV7-6 and TRBJ2-1; weak D call: TRBD2 (5 bases). The CDR3 length is 13 residues. CDR1 is SGHVS and CDR2 is FNYEAQ in the germline V gene. Deletions cut 3 bases from V and 6 bases from J, with 9 bases between. In nucleotides, the CDR3 is TGTGCCAGCAGCTTGACGGGGTTCAATGAGCAGTTCTTC. Translating it yields CASSLTGFNEQFF.

This rearrangement joins TRBV3-1 (or the pseudogene TRBV3-2) to TRBJ2-3; 10 positions agree with TRBD2. Germline assignment: CDR1 LGHDT and CDR2 YNNKEL (reference sequence). The CDR3 is made up of 19 amino acids. V lost 1 base to trimming and J lost 0 bases; unmatched junction nucleotides: 10. The chain's CDR3 is CASSQVWTSGSPSTDTQYF. As DNA, the CDR3 is TGTGCCAGCAGCCAAGTATGGACTAGCGGAAGCCCTAGCACAGATACGCAGTATTTT.

The chain links TRBV5-8 to TRBJ2-7, with TRBD1 matching over 8 bases. Germline CDR1 is SGHTS and CDR2 is YDEGEE. V lost 4 bases to trimming and J lost 6 bases; unmatched junction nucleotides: 9. The CDR3 runs to 14 residues. The CDR3 sequence: CASSGGDRLGEQYF. DNA of the CDR3: TGTGCCAGCAGCGGCGGGGACAGGCTTGGCGAGCAGTACTTC.

This clone came up once. CDR3 nucleotide sequence: TGTGCCAGCAGCGTCAACGGGCAGGGAGGAAACACCATATATTTT. Amino acid sequence: CASSVNGQGGNTIYF. This chain links TRBV2 with TRBJ1-3; tentatively, D is TRBD1 (5 bases). Germline V gives CDR1 SNHLY, CDR2 FYNNEI. Trimming left V 6 bases short and J 4 bases short, with 16 bases between. CDR3 size: 15 residues.

This clone came up once. This chain joins TRBV28 and TRBJ1-4; TRBD1 aligns across 9 bases. The CDR3 sequence is 13 residues long. The J segment lost 6 bases and the V segment lost 8 bases, leaving 4 bases of the junction unmatched. CDR1 and CDR2 (germline): MDHEN, SYDVKM. The DNA of the CDR3 is TGTGCCAGCCGGACAGGGGTCCATGAAAAACTGTTTTTT. As protein: CASRTGVHEKLFF.

This clone was seen a few times. This chain joins TRBV10-2 and TRBJ2-7; a weak D match, TRBD1 (6 bases). The CDR3 length is 12 residues. Germline V gives CDR1 WSHSY, CDR2 SAAADI. V lost 8 bases and J 7 bases, leaving 15 bases between the germline ends. CDR3: CASRDIKGEQYF. The CDR3 nucleotides read TGCGCCAGCCGGGACATCAAGGGGGAGCAGTACTTC.

The chain carries TRBV19 and TRBJ2-7; D is perhaps TRBD1 (6 bases). The CDR3 runs 15 residues. The germline CDR1 and CDR2 sequences are LNHDA and SQIVND (reference sequence). The V gene lost 3 bases and the J gene lost 1 base, with 13 bases spanning the gap. CDR3 amino acids: CASSMDRASSYEQYF. The DNA of the CDR3 is TGTGCCAGTAGTATGGACAGAGCAAGTTCCTACGAGCAGTACTTC.

The rearrangement uses TRBV10-3 and TRBJ1-1; 8 positions agree with TRBD1. The V gene's germline CDR1 is ENHRY and CDR2 SYGVKD. The length of the CDR3 is 14 residues. V was clipped by 5 bases and J by 2 bases; unmatched bases: 4. The CDR3 region is CAISPGQANTEAFF. The CDR3 nucleotides read TGTGCCATCAGTCCGGGACAGGCTAACACTGAAGCTTTCTTT.

The V gene is TRBV11-2, the J gene TRBJ1-2; D is perhaps TRBD1 (6 bases). Looked up from germline, CDR1 is SGHAT and CDR2 is FQNNGV. V lost 0 bases to trimming and J lost 5 bases, with 13 bases between them. CDR3 size: 15 residues. DNA for the CDR3: TGTGCCAGCAGCTTAGAACAACAGGGAATTTATGGCTACACCTTC. Residues: CASSLEQQGIYGYTF.

This clone showed up just once. The V call is TRBV7-3, the J call TRBJ2-5; the D gene is possibly TRBD2 (5 bases). The germline V gene encodes CDR1 SGHTA and CDR2 FQGTGA. This CDR3 is 15 amino acids long. Trimming left V 2 bases short and J 3 bases short, with 13 bases between. CDR3 protein: CASSLGSSREETQYF. CDR3 DNA: TGTGCCAGCAGCTTAGGGTCTAGCAGAGAAGAGACCCAGTACTTC.

J is TRBJ2-4 and V is TRBV5-6; 7 bases fit TRBD1. J lost 1 base, V lost 6 bases, and 4 bases had no gene match. From germline, CDR1 is SGHDT and CDR2 YYEEEE. The CDR3 runs 14 residues. DNA for the CDR3: TGTGCCAGCACCTCGGACAGGGCCAAAAACATTCAGTACTTC. Translated, it gives CASTSDRAKNIQYF.

The chain recombines TRBV7-2 with TRBJ1-2; TRBD1 matches 10 bases. J gave up 7 bases and V 4 bases, and 6 bases lay outside the gene matches. Germline assignment: CDR1 SGHTA and CDR2 FQGNSA. The CDR3 sequence is 14 residues long. As DNA, the CDR3 is TGTGCCAGCAGCTCACCCCGACAGGGGGCTGGCTACACCTTC. This codes for CASSSPRQGAGYTF.

This chain uses TRBV6-1 with TRBJ2-7, with D possibly being TRBD2 (6 bases). V was cut by 2 bases and J by 3 bases, with 11 bases left in between. The germline V gene has CDR1 MNHNS and CDR2 SASEGT. The length of the CDR3 is 14 residues. Here the CDR3 DNA reads TGTGCCAGCAGTGAACCAGGGAGGAACTACGAGCAGTACTTC. This sequence encodes CASSEPGRNYEQYF.

This clone was seen only a few times. This chain uses TRBV7-2 with TRBJ1-2, with D unclear. CDR1 is SGHTA and CDR2 is FQGNSA in the germline V gene. The CDR3 sequence is 15 residues long. Trimming took off 4 bases at V and 6 bases at J, with 18 bases between the two ends. The CDR3 DNA reads TGTGCCAGCAGCTCTACAGCGGACTTTTCGGATGGCTACACCTTC. It encodes CASSSTADFSDGYTF.

The chain links TRBV19 to TRBJ1-3; 7 nucleotides agree with TRBD1. The CDR3 consists of 15 residues. J was trimmed by 4 bases and V by 4 bases; bases with no gene match: 7. Germline CDR1 is LNHDA and CDR2 is SQIVND (reference sequence). The CDR3: CASSTGQFGGNTIYF. Written as DNA, the CDR3 is TGTGCCAGTAGTACGGGACAGTTCGGCGGAAACACCATATATTTT.

This sequence joins TRBV20-1 and TRBJ2-7; TRBD1 matches at 10 bases. The CDR3 has 13 amino acids. The V segment lost 3 bases and the J segment 4 bases; nucleotides outside the gene matches: 3. Looked up from germline, CDR1 is DFQATT and CDR2 is SNEGSKA (reference sequence). The CDR3 here is CSASKDRGYEQYF. In DNA form, the CDR3 reads TGCAGTGCTAGTAAGGACAGGGGGTACGAGCAGTACTTC.

This chain connects TRBV28 to TRBJ2-5; weak D call: TRBD1 (5 bases). Germline loops: CDR1 MDHEN, CDR2 SYDVKM. The CDR3 is 14 amino acids. Trimming took 6 bases from V and 5 from J, leaving 16 bases between them. The CDR3 is CASSPGSPGETQYF. DNA for the CDR3: TGTGCCAGCAGCCCCGGGTCCCCAGGGGAGACCCAGTACTTC.

Only a few counts were recorded for this clone. The chain joins TRBV19 to TRBJ1-2; 9 nucleotides align to TRBD1. Germline V CDR1 and CDR2: LNHDA, SQIVND (reference sequence). The CDR3 consists of 15 residues. The trim removed 5 bases at V and 3 bases at J, leaving 7 bases unmatched. CDR3 loop: CASSARRTGDYGYTF. The CDR3 coding sequence is TGTGCCAGTAGTGCCCGTAGGACAGGGGACTATGGCTACACCTTC.

The V and J genes are TRBV9 and TRBJ2-1; D perhaps matches TRBD2 (5 bases). Trimming cost V 0 bases and J 5 bases, with 9 bases left between them. Germline V gene lookup returns CDR1 SGDLS and CDR2 YYNGEE. The CDR3 length is 14 residues. In nucleotides, the CDR3 is TGTGCCAGCAGCGTAGAAACTAGTAACAATGAGCAGTTCTTC. Amino acid sequence: CASSVETSNNEQFF.

The V gene is TRBV7-8, the J gene TRBJ2-1, with TRBD2 identical over 12 bases. V was clipped by 5 bases and J by 6 bases; unmatched bases: 5. CDR1 SGHVS and CDR2 FQNEAQ come from the germline V gene. This CDR3 contains 15 residues. The CDR3 spells CASSRLAGVGNEQFF. DNA of the CDR3: TGTGCCAGCAGCCGACTAGCGGGAGTCGGCAATGAGCAGTTCTTC.

The chain couples TRBV27 to TRBJ1-2, with 7 nucleotides matching TRBD1. Germline V gene sequence: CDR1 MNHEY, CDR2 SMNVEV (reference sequence). V was pared by 3 bases and J by 2 bases, with 6 bases of the junction left unmatched. CDR3 length: 15 amino acids. The CDR3 nucleotides read TGTGCCAGCAGTTTGGGCAGGGGGGCCAACTATGGCTACACCTTC. Its protein is CASSLGRGANYGYTF.